This TCR beta chain comes out of a study of Ad26.COV2.S vaccination and SARS-CoV-2 variants. Study as a whole: Once, or twice with 56 days between doses, Ad26.COV2.S was given intramuscularly.

Stated treatment: about 20 received Ad26.COV2.S at low or high dose, single or two shots; 5 received placebo; per-sample allocation not given. The investigators took samples on day 63 after the first vaccine or placebo injection. Expressing Wuhan-strain SARS-CoV-2 spike, an Ad26 vector served as the vaccine. Clones were read by immunoSEQ multiplex PCR, and TCRdb kept only the in-frame ones, dropping some. In the table there are hundreds of thousands of clones, about 88% of which are singletons. The receptor comes from a person between 18 and 65 years old who received the Ad26.COV2.S COVID-19 vaccine or a placebo. Sequencing used peripheral blood, obtained in a trial of Ad26.COV2.S vaccine versus placebo.

The CDR3: CASSGSENQPQHF. The CDR3 nucleotides read TGTGCCAGCAGCGGAAGCGAGAATCAGCCCCAGCATTTT. The chain combines TRBV6-5 with TRBJ1-5, with D hard to call. The CDR3 is 13 residues long. Germline V gives CDR1 MNHEY, CDR2 SVGAGI. The ends were cut back, 6 bases at V and 4 bases at J, with 10 bases in the middle.